This T cell receptor (beta chain) originates from a study of OX40 agonist ivuxolimab in advanced cancers. About the study: Under the entry rules, prior anti-PD-1, anti-PD-L1 or anti-CTLA-4 therapy was allowed, and about 40% had some. Study conclusions and caveats: The study observed clonal expansion of CD4+ and CD8+ blood T cells by week 6 at 0.1 to 3.0 mg/kg.

Germline assignment: CDR1 SEHNR and CDR2 FQNEAQ (reference sequence). The CDR3 is 13 amino acids. The V and J ends lost 2 bases and 5 bases respectively, with 7 bases between them. Produced via immunoSEQ multiplex PCR; TCRdb's table is partial and in-frame only. The data show about 88,000 clones, with approximately 90% seen just once and about 1.6% held by the top ten. Concerning this clone itself: The target antigen is unknown.

This receptor was taken from an adult with an advanced solid tumor such as melanoma, head and neck, liver or kidney cancer. Here the sequenced sample was CD4+ or CD8+ T cells sorted from blood, taken in a trial of the OX40 agonist ivuxolimab. This chain links TRBV7-9 with TRBJ1-5; no definite D call. CDR3 in amino acids: CASSLSQYQPQHF. For the CDR3, the DNA is TGTGCCAGCAGCTTAAGTCAGTATCAGCCCCAGCATTTT.